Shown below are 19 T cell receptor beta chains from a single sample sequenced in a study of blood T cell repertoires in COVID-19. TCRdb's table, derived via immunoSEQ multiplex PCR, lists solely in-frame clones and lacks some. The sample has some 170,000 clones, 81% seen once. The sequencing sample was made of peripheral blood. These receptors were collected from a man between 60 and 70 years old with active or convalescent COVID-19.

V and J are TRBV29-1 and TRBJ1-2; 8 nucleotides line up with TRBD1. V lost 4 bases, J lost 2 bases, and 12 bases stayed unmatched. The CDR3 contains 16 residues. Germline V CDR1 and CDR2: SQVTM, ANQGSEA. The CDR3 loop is CSVVLGKGQGNYGYTF. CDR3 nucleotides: TGCAGCGTTGTTCTAGGTAAAGGACAGGGAAACTATGGCTACACCTTC.

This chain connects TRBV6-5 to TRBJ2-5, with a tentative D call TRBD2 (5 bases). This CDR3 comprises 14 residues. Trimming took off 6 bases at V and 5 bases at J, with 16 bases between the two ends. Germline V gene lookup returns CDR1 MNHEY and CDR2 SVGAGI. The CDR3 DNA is TGTGCCAGCAGAGGCCCCGCTGGCGGGGAGACCCAGTACTTC. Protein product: CASRGPAGGETQYF.

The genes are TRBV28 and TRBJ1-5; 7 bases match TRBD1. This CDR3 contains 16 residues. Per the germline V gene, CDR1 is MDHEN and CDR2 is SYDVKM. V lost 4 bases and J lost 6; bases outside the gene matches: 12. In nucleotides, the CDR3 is TGTGCCAGCAGTTCCTCACTCACAGGGGATACTCAGCCCCAGCATTTT. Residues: CASSSSLTGDTQPQHF. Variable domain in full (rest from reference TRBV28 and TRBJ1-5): DVKVTQSSRYLVKRTGEKVFLECVQDMDHENMFWYRQDPGLGLRLIYFSYDVKMKEKGDIPEGYSVSREKKERFSLILESASTNQTSMYLCASSSSLTGDTQPQHFGDGTRLSIL.

The CDR3 sequence: CASSLPGSVTSYEQYF. CDR3 sequence (DNA): TGTGCCAGCAGCTTGCCCGGTAGCGTTACCTCCTACGAGCAGTACTTC. The chain couples TRBV5-4 to TRBJ2-7; D might be TRBD2 (5 bases). V lost 1 base and J lost 0, with 14 bases in between. The germline CDR1 and CDR2 sequences are SGHNT and YYREEE (reference sequence). The length of the CDR3 is 16 residues.

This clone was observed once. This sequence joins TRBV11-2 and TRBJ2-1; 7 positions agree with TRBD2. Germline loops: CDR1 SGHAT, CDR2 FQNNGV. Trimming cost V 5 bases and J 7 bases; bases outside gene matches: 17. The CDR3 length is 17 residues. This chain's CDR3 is CASSPHQGGNTFNEQFF. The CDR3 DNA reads TGTGCCAGCAGCCCTCACCAGGGAGGGAATACATTTAATGAGCAGTTCTTC.

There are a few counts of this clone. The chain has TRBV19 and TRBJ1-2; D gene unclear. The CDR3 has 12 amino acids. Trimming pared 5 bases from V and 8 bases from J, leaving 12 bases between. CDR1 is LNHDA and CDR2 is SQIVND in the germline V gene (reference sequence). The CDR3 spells CASSPSASGYTF. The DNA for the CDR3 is TGTGCCAGTAGTCCAAGCGCCAGCGGCTACACCTTC.

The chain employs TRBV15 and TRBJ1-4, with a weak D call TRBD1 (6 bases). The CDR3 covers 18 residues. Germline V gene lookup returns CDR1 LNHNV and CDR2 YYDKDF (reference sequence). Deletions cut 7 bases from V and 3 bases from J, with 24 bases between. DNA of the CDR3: TGTGCCACCACCCCCCGGAGGCAGGGGACGTCAGCTAATGAAAAACTGTTTTTT. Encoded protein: CATTPRRQGTSANEKLFF.

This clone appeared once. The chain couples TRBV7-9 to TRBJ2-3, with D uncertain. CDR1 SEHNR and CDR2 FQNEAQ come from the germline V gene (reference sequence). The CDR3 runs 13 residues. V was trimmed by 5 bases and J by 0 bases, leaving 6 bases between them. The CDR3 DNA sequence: TGTGCCAGCAGCCCCACTAGCACAGATACGCAGTATTTT. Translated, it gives CASSPTSTDTQYF.

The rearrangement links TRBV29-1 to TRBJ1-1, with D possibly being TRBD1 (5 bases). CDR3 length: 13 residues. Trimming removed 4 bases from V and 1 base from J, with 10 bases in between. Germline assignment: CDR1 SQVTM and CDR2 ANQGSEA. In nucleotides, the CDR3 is TGCAGCGTTGGGCGGCAGGGGAACACTGAAGCTTTCTTT. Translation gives CSVGRQGNTEAFF.

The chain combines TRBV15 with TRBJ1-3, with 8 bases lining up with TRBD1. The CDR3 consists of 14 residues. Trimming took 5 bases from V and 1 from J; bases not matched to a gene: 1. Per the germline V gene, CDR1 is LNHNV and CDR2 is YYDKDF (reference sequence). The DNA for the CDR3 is TGTGCCACCAGCCGGACAGGGTCTGGAAACACCATATATTTT. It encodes CATSRTGSGNTIYF. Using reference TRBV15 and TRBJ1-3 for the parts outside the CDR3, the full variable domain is DAMVIQNPRYQVTQFGKPVTLSCSQTLNHNVMYWYQQKSSQAPKLLFHYYDKDFNNEADTPDNFQSRRPNTSFCFLDIRSPGLGDTAMYLCATSRTGSGNTIYFGEGSWLTVV.

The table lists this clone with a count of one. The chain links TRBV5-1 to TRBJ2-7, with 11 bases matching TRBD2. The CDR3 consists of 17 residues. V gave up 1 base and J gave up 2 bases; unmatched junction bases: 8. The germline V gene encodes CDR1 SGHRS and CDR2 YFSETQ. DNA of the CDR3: TGCGCCAGCAGCTTGTCGGCGACTAGCGGGGTCGCCTACGAGCAGTACTTC. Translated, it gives CASSLSATSGVAYEQYF.

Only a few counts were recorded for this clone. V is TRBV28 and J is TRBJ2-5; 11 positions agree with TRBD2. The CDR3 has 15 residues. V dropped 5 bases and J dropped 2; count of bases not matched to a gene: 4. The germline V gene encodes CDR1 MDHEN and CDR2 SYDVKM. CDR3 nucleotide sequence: TGTGCCAGCAGTCCCCCTAGCGGGAGGCAAGAGACCCAGTACTTC. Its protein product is CASSPPSGRQETQYF.

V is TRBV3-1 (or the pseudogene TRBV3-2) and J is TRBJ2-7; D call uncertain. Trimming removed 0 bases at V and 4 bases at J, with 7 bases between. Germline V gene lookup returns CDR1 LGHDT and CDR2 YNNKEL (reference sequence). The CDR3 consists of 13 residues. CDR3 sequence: CASSQDPGYEQYF. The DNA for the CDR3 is TGTGCCAGCAGCCAAGATCCGGGTTACGAGCAGTACTTC.

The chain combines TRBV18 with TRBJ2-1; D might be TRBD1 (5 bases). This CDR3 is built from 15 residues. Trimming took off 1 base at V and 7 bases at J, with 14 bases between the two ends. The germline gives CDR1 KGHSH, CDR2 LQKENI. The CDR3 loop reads CASSPRQGKGNEQFF. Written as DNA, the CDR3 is TGTGCCAGCTCACCACGGCAGGGAAAAGGGAATGAGCAGTTCTTC.

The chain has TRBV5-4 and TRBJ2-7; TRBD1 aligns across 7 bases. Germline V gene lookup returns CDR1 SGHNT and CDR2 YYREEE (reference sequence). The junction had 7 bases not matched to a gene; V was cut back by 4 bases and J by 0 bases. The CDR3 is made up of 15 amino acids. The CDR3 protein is CASSLGGGRSYEQYF. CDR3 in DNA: TGTGCCAGCAGCCTAGGGGGCGGCCGCTCCTACGAGCAGTACTTC.

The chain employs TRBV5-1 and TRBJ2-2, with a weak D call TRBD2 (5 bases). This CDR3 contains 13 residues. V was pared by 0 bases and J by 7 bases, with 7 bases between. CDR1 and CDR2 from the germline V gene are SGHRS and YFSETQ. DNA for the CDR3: TGCGCCAGCAGCTTGGGAGGGCTCGGGGAGCTGTTTTTT. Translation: CASSLGGLGELFF.

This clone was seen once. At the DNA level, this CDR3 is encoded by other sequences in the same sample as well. The CDR3 sequence is CASSPGTVSYEQYF. CDR3 sequence (DNA): TGTGCCAGCAGCCCCGGGACAGTTTCCTACGAGCAGTACTTC. This chain uses TRBV14 with TRBJ2-7, with TRBD1 matching 7 bases. The CDR3 is 14 residues long. The J segment lost 1 base and the V segment lost 4 bases, leaving 4 bases of the junction unmatched. CDR1 is SGHDN and CDR2 is FVKESK in the germline V gene.

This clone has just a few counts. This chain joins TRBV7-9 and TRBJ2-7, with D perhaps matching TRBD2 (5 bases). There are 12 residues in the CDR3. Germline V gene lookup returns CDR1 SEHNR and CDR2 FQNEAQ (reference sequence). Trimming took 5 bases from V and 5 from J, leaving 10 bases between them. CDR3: CASSLTSDEQYF. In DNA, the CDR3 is TGTGCCAGCAGCCTAACTAGTGACGAGCAGTACTTC.

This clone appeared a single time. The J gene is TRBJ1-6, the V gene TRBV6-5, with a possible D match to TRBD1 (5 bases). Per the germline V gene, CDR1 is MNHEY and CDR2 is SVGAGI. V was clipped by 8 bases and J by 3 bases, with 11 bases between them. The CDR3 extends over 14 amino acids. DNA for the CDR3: TGTGCCAGCGGAAGGGGACTCTATAATTCACCCCTCCACTTT. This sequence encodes CASGRGLYNSPLHF.